The rows below give T cell receptor beta chains drawn from one sample of a study of cytomegalovirus exposure and HLA in healthy donors. Measured with immunoSEQ multiplex PCR; TCRdb has only the in-frame clones, and not every one. The repertoire has about 140,000 clones, around 81% of them found once; the top ten carry around 2.5%. The specimen sequenced was PBMCs. These receptors originate from a man over 45 in good health and CMV-seronegative. Both conserved end residues are part of each CDR3. The order of the fields is V gene, clone size, J gene, D gene, CDR3 protein, CDR3 DNA. The D gene is left open where the match is weak. Clone size appears in some rows only: once, few, many, or a class for an expanded clone.

TRBV4-1	-	TRBJ2-3	-	CASSPRTAPSTDTQYF	TGCGCCAGCAGCCCCCGGACAGCCCCTAGCACAGATACGCAGTATTTT
TRBV5-1	few	TRBJ1-4	TRBD1	CASSLFGTGGEKLFF	TGCGCCAGCAGCCTATTCGGGACAGGGGGGGAAAAACTGTTTTTT
TRBV4-1	-	TRBJ2-1	TRBD2	CASSKGLADNEQFF	TGCGCCAGCAGTAAGGGACTAGCAGACAATGAGCAGTTCTTC
TRBV7-3	few	TRBJ1-1	TRBD1	CASSLEGTVNTEAFF	TGTGCCAGCAGCTTAGAAGGGACAGTGAACACTGAAGCTTTCTTT
TRBV27	few	TRBJ1-1	-	CASRGGGIEAFF	TGTGCCAGCAGGGGGGGTGGGATTGAAGCTTTCTTT
TRBV7-9	-	TRBJ1-2	TRBD1	CASTIQGQGASGYTF	TGTGCCAGCACCATCCAAGGGCAGGGGGCTAGTGGCTACACCTTC
TRBV11-3	few	TRBJ2-1	TRBD2	CASSFRLAGGKEQFF	TGTGCCAGCAGCTTTAGACTAGCGGGGGGGAAGGAGCAGTTCTTC
TRBV5-8	-	TRBJ1-4	-	CASSLLTGINEKLFF	TGTGCCAGCAGCTTGCTAACAGGGATTAATGAAAAACTGTTTTTT
TRBV5-1	-	TRBJ1-3	TRBD1	CASRDRGLGNTIYF	TGCGCCAGCAGGGACAGGGGGCTCGGAAACACCATATATTTT
TRBV7-3	medium-sized	TRBJ2-1	-	CASSFTHARSNEQFF	TGTGCCAGCAGCTTCACCCACGCTAGAAGCAATGAGCAGTTCTTC
TRBV4-1	-	TRBJ2-7	-	CASSPSGERYEQYF	TGCGCCAGCAGCCCCTCAGGTGAACGCTACGAGCAGTACTTC
TRBV29-1	-	TRBJ2-6	-	CSVPRDSGANVLTF	TGCAGCGTTCCCAGGGACTCTGGGGCCAACGTCCTGACTTTC
TRBV6-1	-	TRBJ2-1	TRBD2	CASRGLAGVGEQFF	TGTGCCAGCAGAGGACTAGCGGGAGTCGGCGAGCAGTTCTTC
TRBV27	once	TRBJ1-5	TRBD1	CASSQDRFNQPQHF	TGTGCCAGCAGCCAGGACAGGTTCAATCAGCCCCAGCATTTT
TRBV9	-	TRBJ1-2	TRBD1	CATRQGDSSSVYTF	TGTGCCACCAGACAAGGGGACAGCTCCTCGGTTTACACCTTC
TRBV9	-	TRBJ2-3	-	CASSVEQGYTDTQYF	TGTGCCAGCAGCGTAGAGCAGGGATACACAGATACGCAGTATTTT
TRBV12-5	-	TRBJ1-3	-	CASGPDSSGNTIYF	TGTGCTAGTGGTCCGGACAGCTCTGGAAACACCATATATTTT
TRBV11-1	-	TRBJ2-5	TRBD1	CASSTGQGAQETQYF	TGTGCCAGCAGCACCGGACAGGGGGCGCAAGAGACCCAGTACTTC
TRBV30	-	TRBJ1-1	TRBD1	CAWSALSGTGANTEAFF	TGTGCCTGGAGTGCCCTCTCCGGGACAGGGGCCAACACTGAAGCTTTCTTT
TRBV30	-	TRBJ2-1	-	CAWSVRTEGEQFF	TGTGCCTGGAGTGTACGAACGGAGGGGGAGCAGTTCTTC
TRBV6-5	once	TRBJ1-2	TRBD1	CASSYSGTDYGYTF	TGTGCCAGCAGTTACTCCGGGACAGACTATGGCTACACCTTC
TRBV25-1	-	TRBJ2-5	-	CASSDLSRAPTETQYF	TGTGCCAGCAGTGACCTGTCGAGAGCCCCCACAGAGACCCAGTACTTC
TRBV7-2	few	TRBJ1-5	TRBD1	CASSLAGTGGYQPQHF	TGTGCCAGCAGCTTAGCGGGGACAGGGGGCTATCAGCCCCAGCATTTT
TRBV19	few	TRBJ2-6	TRBD1	CASSPQGMANVLTF	TGTGCCAGTAGTCCACAGGGGATGGCCAACGTCCTGACTTTC
TRBV6-1	-	TRBJ1-2	-	CASSAGDRRNNYGYTF	TGTGCCAGCAGTGCCGGAGATCGAAGAAATAACTATGGCTACACCTTC
TRBV5-5	few	TRBJ1-5	-	CASSFATNSNQPQHF	TGTGCCAGCAGCTTTGCCACTAATAGCAATCAGCCCCAGCATTTT
TRBV6-6	-	TRBJ1-5	-	CASSKQGHQPQHF	TGTGCCAGCAGTAAACAGGGACATCAGCCCCAGCATTTT
TRBV11-1	-	TRBJ2-1	TRBD1	CASSSPGMTGVEEQFF	TGTGCCAGCAGCTCGCCGGGAATGACAGGGGTTGAGGAGCAGTTCTTC
TRBV5-4	few	TRBJ1-1	-	CASRGARGLNTEAFF	TGTGCCAGCAGGGGGGCGCGGGGGCTGAACACTGAAGCTTTCTTT